This TCR beta chain comes out of a study of CD8 T cells in Susac syndrome. Broader study findings: The number of individuals included in the study's TCR sequencing and HLA analysis was acknowledged as relatively small.

Reverse transcription of 0.5 to 1 ug RNA was performed with random hexamers. The method of amplification for TCR beta CDR3 was immunoSEQ multiplex PCR, covering 54 Vbeta and 13 Jbeta. TCRdb re-called the immunoSEQ multiplex PCR reads through MiXCR, storing one row per CDR3 protein. Here the sample spans under 150,000 distinct CDR3 sequences, roughly 94% being singletons. Details on this clonotype: What it binds is not known.

Trimming shortened V by 2 bases and J by 6 bases, and 11 bases separated the two germline ends. The CDR3 loop spans 14 amino acids. CDR1 is SGHTA and CDR2 is FQGNSA in the germline V gene. The sequenced target, TCR beta, came from blood CD8+ and CD4+ T cells. The gene calls are TRBV7-2 and TRBJ1-5; no clear D gene. Sequencing was carried out using CD4+ T cells from PBMCs. This clonotype originated in a human donor with multiple sclerosis. The CDR3 region has the DNA TGTGCCAGCAGCTTATCCCCACAAGGTCAGCCCCAGCATTTT. It codes for CASSLSPQGQPQHF.